The present T cell receptor beta chain was sequenced within a study of cytotoxic CD8 clonotypes in ibrutinib-treated CLL. Method: immunoSEQ multiplex PCR; TCRdb's copy keeps in-frame clones and lacks some. The data contain 150,000 or so clones, 70% to 90% of them singletons. Germline V lookup: CDR1 MDHEN, CDR2 SYDVKM. The CDR3 totals 15 residues. Deletions cut 6 bases from V and 0 bases from J, with 12 bases between. The input for sequencing was PBMCs, taken after 36 months of ibrutinib treatment. The V call is TRBV28, the J call TRBJ1-5; D not resolved. This clonotype was obtained from a human donor with chronic lymphocytic leukemia. In DNA form, the CDR3 reads TGTGCCAGCAGCGTGGACGGATATAGCAATCAGCCCCAGCATTTT. Amino acid sequence: CASSVDGYSNQPQHF.